This record covers a single T cell receptor beta chain. The data were taken from a study of blood T cell repertoires in COVID-19. Study details: Researchers got acute and convalescent COVID-19 samples from the United States, Italy and Spain.

Only in-frame clones appear in the TCRdb table, and some are missing; sequencing was by immunoSEQ multiplex PCR. The table has 80,000 to 100,000 clones, around 76% seen once. Losses at the gene ends were 1 base for V and 9 bases for J; bases not matched to a gene: 9. The CDR3 runs 15 residues. Looked up from germline, CDR1 is MNHEY and CDR2 is SVGEGT. What was sequenced was peripheral blood. This chain joins TRBV6-2 or TRBV6-3 and TRBJ2-1, with TRBD2 matching 7 bases. The receptor was isolated from a human donor in a cohort sampled during active COVID-19. CDR3 residues: CASSYFAGDIREQFF. CDR3 DNA: TGTGCCAGCAGTTACTTCGCGGGAGATATTCGTGAGCAGTTCTTC.